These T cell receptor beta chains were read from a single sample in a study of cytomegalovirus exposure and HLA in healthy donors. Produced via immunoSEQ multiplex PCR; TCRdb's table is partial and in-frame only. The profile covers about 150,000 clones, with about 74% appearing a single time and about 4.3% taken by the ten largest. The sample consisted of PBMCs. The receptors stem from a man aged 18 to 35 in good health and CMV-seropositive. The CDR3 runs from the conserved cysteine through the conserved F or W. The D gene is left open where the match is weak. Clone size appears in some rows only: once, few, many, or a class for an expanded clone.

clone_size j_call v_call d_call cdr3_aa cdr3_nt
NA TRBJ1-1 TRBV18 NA CASSPPSGGQWAFF TGTGCCAGCTCACCGCCGTCGGGGGGCCAGTGGGCTTTCTTT
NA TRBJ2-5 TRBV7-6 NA CASSLGGQWVTQYF TGTGCCAGCAGCTTAGGCGGGCAGTGGGTGACCCAGTACTTC
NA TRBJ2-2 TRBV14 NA CASSRRRRSNTGELFF TGTGCCAGCAGCCGGAGGCGCAGGTCGAACACCGGGGAGCTGTTTTTT
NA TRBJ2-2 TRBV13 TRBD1 CASSAGQGSTGELFF TGTGCCAGCAGCGCCGGACAGGGTAGCACCGGGGAGCTGTTTTTT
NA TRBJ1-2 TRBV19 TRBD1 CASREGTGIGYGYTF TGTGCCAGTAGGGAAGGGACAGGGATTGGCTATGGCTACACCTTC
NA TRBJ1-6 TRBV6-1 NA CASSERVLDSPLHF TGTGCCAGCAGTGAACGAGTATTGGATTCACCCCTCCACTTT
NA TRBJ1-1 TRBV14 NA CASSQESGGMNTEAFF TGTGCCAGCAGCCAAGAATCGGGAGGGATGAACACTGAAGCTTTCTTT
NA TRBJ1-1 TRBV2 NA CASSRSLNTEAFF TGTGCCAGCAGTAGGAGTTTGAACACTGAAGCTTTCTTT
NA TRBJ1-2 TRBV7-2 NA CASSFRGHPSEGYTF TGTGCCAGCAGCTTCAGGGGACACCCAAGTGAGGGCTACACCTTC
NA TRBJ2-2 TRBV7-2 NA CASSLRGVATGELFF TGTGCCAGCAGCTTACGGGGAGTGGCAACCGGGGAGCTGTTTTTT
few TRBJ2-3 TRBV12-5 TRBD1 CASGTGTGPPDTQYF TGTGCTAGTGGGACCGGGACAGGGCCCCCAGATACGCAGTATTTT
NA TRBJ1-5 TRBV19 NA CASSNSGGNQPQHF TGTGCCAGTAGTAATTCAGGGGGCAATCAGCCCCAGCATTTT
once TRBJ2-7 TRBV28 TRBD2 CASKYGLAGRSYEQYF TGTGCCAGCAAATACGGACTAGCGGGGAGGTCCTACGAGCAGTACTTC
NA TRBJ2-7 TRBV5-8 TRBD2 CASSLETSGRYEQYF TGTGCCAGCAGCTTGGAGACTAGCGGGAGGTACGAGCAGTACTTC
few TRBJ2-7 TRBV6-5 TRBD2 CASSTGTSGREQYF TGTGCCAGCAGTACCGGGACTAGCGGACGGGAGCAGTACTTC
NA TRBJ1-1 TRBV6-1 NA CASSEAPTGYGNTEAFF TGTGCCAGCAGTGAAGCTCCCACAGGGTACGGAAACACTGAAGCTTTCTTT
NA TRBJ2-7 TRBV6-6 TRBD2 CASSLSLAGSPEQYF TGTGCCAGCAGCCTTTCTCTAGCGGGCAGCCCCGAGCAGTACTTC
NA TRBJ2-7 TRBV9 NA CASSPRQVPYEQYF TGTGCCAGCAGCCCCCGACAGGTTCCCTACGAGCAGTACTTC
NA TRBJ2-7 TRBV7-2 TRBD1 CASSLAGTGSYEQYF TGTGCCAGCAGCTTAGCCGGGACAGGTTCCTACGAGCAGTACTTC
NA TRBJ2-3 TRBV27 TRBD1 CASSFRQGAFSDTQYF TGTGCCAGCAGTTTCAGACAGGGGGCGTTTTCAGATACGCAGTATTTT
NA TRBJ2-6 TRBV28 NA CASSLFNSGANVLTF TGTGCCAGCAGTTTGTTTAACTCTGGGGCCAACGTCCTGACTTTC
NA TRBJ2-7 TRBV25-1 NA CASSLTAYEQYF TGTGCCAGCAGTCTTACGGCCTACGAGCAGTACTTC
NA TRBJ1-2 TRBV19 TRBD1 CASTWGQGRYNYGYTF TGTGCCAGTACCTGGGGACAGGGAAGATATAACTATGGCTACACCTTC
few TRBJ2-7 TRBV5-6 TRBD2 CASSLAGGGPHHEQYF TGTGCCAGCAGCTTGGCTGGCGGGGGGCCACACCACGAGCAGTACTTC
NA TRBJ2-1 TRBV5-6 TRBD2 CASSLSAGVGDNEQFF TGTGCCAGCAGCTTGTCGGCGGGAGTGGGAGACAATGAGCAGTTCTTC
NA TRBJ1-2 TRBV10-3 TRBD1 CAISEGGTANYGYTF TGTGCCATCAGTGAGGGGGGGACAGCTAACTATGGCTACACCTTC
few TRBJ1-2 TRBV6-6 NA CASSLERGRGYTF TGTGCCAGCAGTTTAGAACGCGGCCGTGGCTACACCTTC
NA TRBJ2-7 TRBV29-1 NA CSVMSSYEQYF TGCAGCGTTATGAGCTCCTACGAGCAGTACTTC
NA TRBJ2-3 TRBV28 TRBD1 CASSLSGQGKEDTQYF TGTGCCAGCAGCCTATCGGGACAGGGGAAGGAGGATACGCAGTATTTT
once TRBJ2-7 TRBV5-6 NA CASSLARPNEQYF TGTGCCAGCAGCTTGGCTCGCCCTAACGAGCAGTACTTC
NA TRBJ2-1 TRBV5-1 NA CASSLIPGSNEQFF TGCGCCAGCAGCTTAATCCCGGGGAGCAATGAGCAGTTCTTC